The entry below gives a single T cell receptor (beta chain) sequence along with its context. Its antigen is as yet unknown. The data were taken from a study of cytomegalovirus exposure and HLA in healthy donors. Clones were read by immunoSEQ multiplex PCR, and TCRdb kept only the in-frame ones, dropping some. Of fewer than 150,000 clones detected, 85% to 90% appear once; the ten largest clones hold just under 9%. Broader study findings: In vitro checks showed that a few CMV-associated chains really do target CMV antigens. Reports indicated that the classifier achieved high specificity and sensitivity in diagnosing cytomegalovirus status. Cytomegalovirus-associated status was assigned to fewer than 200 TCR beta chains. Most sequenced TCRs were rare (though some public TCRs occurred in many donors).

Losses at the gene ends were 4 bases for V and 2 bases for J; bases not matched to a gene: 9. Germline V gene sequence: CDR1 SGHRS, CDR2 YFSETQ. The CDR3 consists of 17 residues. The V and J genes are TRBV5-1 and TRBJ1-2, with 12 bases lining up with TRBD1. What was sequenced was PBMCs. The receptor was isolated from a man between 18 and 29 years old in good health and CMV-seropositive. Written as DNA, the CDR3 is TGCGCCAGCAGCAGGGGACAGGGGGCGCCCATAAACTATGGCTACACCTTC. Translation gives CASSRGQGAPINYGYTF.